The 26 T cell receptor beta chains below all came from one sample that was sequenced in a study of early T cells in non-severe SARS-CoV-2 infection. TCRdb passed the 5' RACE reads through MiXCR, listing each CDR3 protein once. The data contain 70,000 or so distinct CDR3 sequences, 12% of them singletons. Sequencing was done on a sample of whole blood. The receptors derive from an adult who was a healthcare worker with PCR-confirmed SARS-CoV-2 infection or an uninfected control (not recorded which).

In DNA, the CDR3 is TGTGCCAGCAGCTTATCGGTCTCCGGCGGGGCAGATACGCAGTATTTT. Translated, it gives CASSLSVSGGADTQYF. V and J are TRBV7-2 and TRBJ2-3; tentative D call: TRBD2 (6 bases). V lost 2 bases and J 4 bases, leaving 16 bases between the germline ends. Per germline, CDR1 SGHTA and CDR2 FQGNSA. The CDR3 has 16 amino acids.

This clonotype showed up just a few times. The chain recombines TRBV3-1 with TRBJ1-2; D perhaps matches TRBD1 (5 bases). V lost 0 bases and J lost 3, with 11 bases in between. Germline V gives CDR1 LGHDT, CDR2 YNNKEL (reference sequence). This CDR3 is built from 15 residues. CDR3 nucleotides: TGTGCCAGCAGCCAAGATGCGACAGACTACTATGGCTACACCTTC. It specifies CASSQDATDYYGYTF.

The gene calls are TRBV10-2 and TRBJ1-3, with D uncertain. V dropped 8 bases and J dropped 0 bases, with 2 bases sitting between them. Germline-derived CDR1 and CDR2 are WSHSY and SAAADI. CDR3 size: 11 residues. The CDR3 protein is CASGSGNTIYF. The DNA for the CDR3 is TGCGCCAGCGGCTCTGGAAACACCATATATTTT.

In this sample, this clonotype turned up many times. As DNA, the CDR3 is TGCGCCAGCAGCGTGACGGTGAACACTGAAGCTTTCTTT. Translation gives CASSVTVNTEAFF. The chain employs TRBV5-1 and TRBJ1-1; D remains ambiguous. The germline gives CDR1 SGHRS, CDR2 YFSETQ. The V end lost 4 bases, the J end lost 0 bases, and 7 bases lay between the germline ends. CDR3 size: 13 residues.

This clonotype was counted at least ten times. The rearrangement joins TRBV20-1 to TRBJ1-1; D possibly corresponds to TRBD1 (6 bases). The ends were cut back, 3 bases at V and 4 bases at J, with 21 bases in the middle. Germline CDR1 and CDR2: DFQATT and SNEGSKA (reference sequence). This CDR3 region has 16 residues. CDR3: CSASPYGGRWGTEAFF. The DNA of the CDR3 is TGCAGTGCTAGCCCCTATGGGGGGCGGTGGGGCACTGAAGCTTTCTTT.

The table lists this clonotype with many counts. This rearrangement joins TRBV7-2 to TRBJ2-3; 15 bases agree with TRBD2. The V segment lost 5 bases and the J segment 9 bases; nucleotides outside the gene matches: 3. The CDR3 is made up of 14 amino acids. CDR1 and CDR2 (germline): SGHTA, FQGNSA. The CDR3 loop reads CASSQGTSGGTQYF. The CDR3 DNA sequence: TGTGCCAGCAGCCAGGGGACTAGCGGGGGGACGCAGTATTTT.

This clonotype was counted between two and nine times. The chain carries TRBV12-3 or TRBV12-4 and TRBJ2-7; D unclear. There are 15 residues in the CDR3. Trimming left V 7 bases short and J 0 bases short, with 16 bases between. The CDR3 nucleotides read TGTGCCAGCACCCCAGACAACCTGGGCTCCTACGAGCAGTACTTC. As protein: CASTPDNLGSYEQYF.

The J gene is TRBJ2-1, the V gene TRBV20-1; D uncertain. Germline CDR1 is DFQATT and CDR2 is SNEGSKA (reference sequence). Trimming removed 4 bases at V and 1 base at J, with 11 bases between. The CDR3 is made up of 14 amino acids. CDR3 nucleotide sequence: TGCAGTGCTAAGTCCAGGTTGTCCTACAATGAGCAGTTCTTC. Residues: CSAKSRLSYNEQFF.

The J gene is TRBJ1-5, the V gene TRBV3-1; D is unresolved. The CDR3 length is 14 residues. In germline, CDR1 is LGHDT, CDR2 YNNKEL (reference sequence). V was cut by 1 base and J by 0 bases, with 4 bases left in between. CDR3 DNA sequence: TGTGCCAGCAGCCAAGGAGATAGCAATCAGCCCCAGCATTTT. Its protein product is CASSQGDSNQPQHF.

The CDR3 DNA reads TGCGCCAGCAGTACCGGGAGGGTCACAGATACGCAGTATTTT. It translates to CASSTGRVTDTQYF. The chain carries TRBV10-1 and TRBJ2-3; 8 positions agree with TRBD2. V dropped 5 bases and J dropped 2; count of bases not matched to a gene: 3. Germline CDR1 is WNHNN and CDR2 is SYGVQD (reference sequence). CDR3 size: 14 residues.

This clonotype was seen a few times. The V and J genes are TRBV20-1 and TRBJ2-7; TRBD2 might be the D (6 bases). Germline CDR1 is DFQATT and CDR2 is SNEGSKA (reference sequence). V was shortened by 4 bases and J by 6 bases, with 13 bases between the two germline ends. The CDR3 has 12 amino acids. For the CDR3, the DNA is TGCAGTGCTATGGGCGGGGACCTCGAGCAGTACTTC. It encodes CSAMGGDLEQYF.

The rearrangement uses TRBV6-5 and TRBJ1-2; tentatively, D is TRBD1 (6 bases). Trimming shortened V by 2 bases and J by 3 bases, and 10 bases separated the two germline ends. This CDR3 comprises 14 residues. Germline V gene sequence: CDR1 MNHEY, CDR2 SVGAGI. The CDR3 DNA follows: TGTGCCAGCAGTTACGTCAGGGGAGACTATGGCTACACCTTC. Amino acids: CASSYVRGDYGYTF.

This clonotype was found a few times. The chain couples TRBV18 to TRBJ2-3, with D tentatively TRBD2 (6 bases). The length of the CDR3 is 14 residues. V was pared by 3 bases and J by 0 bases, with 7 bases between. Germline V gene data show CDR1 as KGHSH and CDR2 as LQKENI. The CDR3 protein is CASSPAGSTDTQYF. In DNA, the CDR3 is TGTGCCAGCTCACCGGCGGGGAGCACAGATACGCAGTATTTT. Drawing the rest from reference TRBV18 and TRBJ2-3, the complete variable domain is NAGVMQNPRHLVRRRGQEARLRCSPMKGHSHVYWYRQLPEEGLKFMVYLQKENIIDESGMPKERFSAEFPKEGPSILRIQQVVRGDSAAYFCASSPAGSTDTQYFGPGTRLTVL.

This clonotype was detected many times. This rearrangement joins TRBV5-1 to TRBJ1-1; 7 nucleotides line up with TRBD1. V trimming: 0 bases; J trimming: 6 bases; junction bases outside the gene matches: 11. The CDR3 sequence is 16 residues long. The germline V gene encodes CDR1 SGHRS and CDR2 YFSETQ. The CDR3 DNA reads TGCGCCAGCAGCTTGGATCTTAGACAGGGAGGGTCTGAAGCTTTCTTT. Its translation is CASSLDLRQGGSEAFF. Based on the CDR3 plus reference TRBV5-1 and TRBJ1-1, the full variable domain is KAGVTQTPRYLIKTRGQQVTLSCSPISGHRSVSWYQQTPGQGLQFLFEYFSETQRNKGNFPGRFSGRQFSNSRSEMNVSTLELGDSALYLCASSLDLRQGGSEAFFGQGTRLTVV.

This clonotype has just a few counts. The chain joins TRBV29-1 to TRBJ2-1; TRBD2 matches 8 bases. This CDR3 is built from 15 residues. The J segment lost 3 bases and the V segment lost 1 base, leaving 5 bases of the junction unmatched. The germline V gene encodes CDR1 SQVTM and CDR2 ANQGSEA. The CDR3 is CSVEGMAGGYNEQFF. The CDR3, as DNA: TGCAGCGTTGAAGGTATGGCGGGGGGCTACAATGAGCAGTTCTTC.

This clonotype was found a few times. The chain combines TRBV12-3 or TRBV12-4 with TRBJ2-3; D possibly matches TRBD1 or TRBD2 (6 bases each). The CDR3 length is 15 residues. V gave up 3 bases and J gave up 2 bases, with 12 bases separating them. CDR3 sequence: CASSLGGHLTDTQYF. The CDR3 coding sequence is TGTGCCAGCAGTTTGGGGGGACACCTCACAGATACGCAGTATTTT.

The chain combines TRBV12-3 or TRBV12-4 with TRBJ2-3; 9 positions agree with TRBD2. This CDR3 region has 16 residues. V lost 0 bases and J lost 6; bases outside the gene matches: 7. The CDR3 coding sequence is TGTGCCAGCAGTTTAGCAAAAGCGGGGGGTCATGATACGCAGTATTTT. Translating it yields CASSLAKAGGHDTQYF.

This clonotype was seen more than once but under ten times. The CDR3 DNA is TGTGCCAGCACCTTCCGAAGTTCCGGTCGGGCCCAGTACTTC. Amino acids: CASTFRSSGRAQYF. The chain carries TRBV28 and TRBJ2-5; no reliable D call. Germline V lookup: CDR1 MDHEN, CDR2 SYDVKM. The CDR3 is made up of 14 amino acids. V lost 7 bases to trimming and J lost 9 bases, with 21 bases between them.

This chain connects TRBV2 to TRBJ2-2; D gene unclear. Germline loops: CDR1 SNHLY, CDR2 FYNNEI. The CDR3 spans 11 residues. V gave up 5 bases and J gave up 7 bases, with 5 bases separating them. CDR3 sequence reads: CASSKLGELFF. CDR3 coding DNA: TGTGCCAGCAGTAAGCTCGGGGAGCTGTTTTTT.

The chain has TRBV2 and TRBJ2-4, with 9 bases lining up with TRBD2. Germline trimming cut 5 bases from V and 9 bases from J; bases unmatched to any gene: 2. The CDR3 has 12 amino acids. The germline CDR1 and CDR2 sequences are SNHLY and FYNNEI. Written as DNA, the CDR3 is TGTGCCAGCAGTCCAGCGGGGGGCATTCAGTACTTC. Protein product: CASSPAGGIQYF.

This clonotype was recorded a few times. The CDR3 DNA reads as TGTGCCAGCAGCTTACCAGGGGGCCCCTACAATGAGCAGTTCTTC. Translated, it gives CASSLPGGPYNEQFF. The J gene is TRBJ2-1, the V gene TRBV7-3, with TRBD1 identical over 8 bases. Germline CDR1 is SGHTA and CDR2 is FQGTGA. The junction had 2 bases not matched to a gene; V was cut back by 2 bases and J by 2 bases. The CDR3 totals 15 residues.

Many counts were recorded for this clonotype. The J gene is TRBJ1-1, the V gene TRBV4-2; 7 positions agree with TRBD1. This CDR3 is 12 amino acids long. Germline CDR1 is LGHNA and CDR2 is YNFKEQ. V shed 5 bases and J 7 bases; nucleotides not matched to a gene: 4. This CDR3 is CASSNGQVEAFF. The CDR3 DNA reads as TGTGCCAGCAGCAACGGACAGGTTGAAGCTTTCTTT.

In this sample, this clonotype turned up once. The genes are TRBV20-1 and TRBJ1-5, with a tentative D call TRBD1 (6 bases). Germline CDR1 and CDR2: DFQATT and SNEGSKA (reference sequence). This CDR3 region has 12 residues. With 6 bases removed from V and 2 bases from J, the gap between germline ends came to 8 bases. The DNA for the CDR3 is TGCAGTGCGAGGACAGGCAATCAGCCCCAGCATTTT. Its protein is CSARTGNQPQHF.

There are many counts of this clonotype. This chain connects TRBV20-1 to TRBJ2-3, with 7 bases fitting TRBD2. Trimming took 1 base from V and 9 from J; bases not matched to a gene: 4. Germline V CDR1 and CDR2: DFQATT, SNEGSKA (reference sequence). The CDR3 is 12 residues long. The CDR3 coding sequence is TGCAGTGCTAGAGGACTAGCAGTAACGCAGTATTTT. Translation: CSARGLAVTQYF.

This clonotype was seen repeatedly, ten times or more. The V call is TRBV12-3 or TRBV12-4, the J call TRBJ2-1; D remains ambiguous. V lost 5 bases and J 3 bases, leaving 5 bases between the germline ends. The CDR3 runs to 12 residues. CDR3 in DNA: TGTGCCAGCAGTAGGGACTACAATGAGCAGTTCTTC. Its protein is CASSRDYNEQFF.

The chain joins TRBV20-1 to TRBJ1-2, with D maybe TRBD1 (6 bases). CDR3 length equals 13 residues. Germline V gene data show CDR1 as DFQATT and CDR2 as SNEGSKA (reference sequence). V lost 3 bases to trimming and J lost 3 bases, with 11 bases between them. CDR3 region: CSASGGLDYGYTF. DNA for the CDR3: TGCAGTGCTAGCGGGGGGCTTGACTATGGCTACACCTTC.